The entry below gives a single TCR beta chain sequence along with its context. Its antigen remains unknown. Mismatch with germline at one junction end may stem from a read error. PCR was performed using 60 Vbeta and 13 Jbeta primers. The repertoire was sequenced with immunoSEQ multiplex PCR; TCRdb's copy has only in-frame clones and lacks some. Of roughly 170,000 clones in the sample, 80% were seen once. The sample originates from a study of cytomegalovirus exposure and HLA in healthy donors. Study-wide context: A prior analysis found about 110 million unique TCR beta sequences from some 200 million T cells. Caucasian-associated ancestry cluster membership applied to less than 85% of nearly 400 genotyped donors.

Overall study results and limits: In an earlier analysis, about 87% or about 30%: the productive usage of most TCR beta V segments.

When sampled, the donors appeared nominally healthy, though they likely had unrecorded immune exposures. Looked up from germline, CDR1 is SSHAT and CDR2 is FNYEAQ (reference sequence). The CDR3 totals 18 residues. Material: PBMCs. The chain recombines TRBV7-7 with TRBJ2-2, with TRBD2 identical over 14 bases. The sequence was collected from a boy between 10 and 17 years old in good health and CMV-seronegative. As DNA, the CDR3 is TGTGCTAGCAGCGGGGGACTAGCGGGGGCCTTGAACACCGGGGAGCTGTTTTTT. It specifies CASSGGLAGALNTGELFF.